This T cell receptor (beta chain) was obtained from a study of beta chain features in type 1 diabetes. Whole-study results and caveats: Resolution of whether HLA type affects TCRB rearrangement was not achieved here.

Investigators reverse transcribed all isolated RNA, so they sequenced expressed TCRB transcripts. The repertoire was sequenced with immunoSEQ multiplex PCR; TCRdb's copy has only in-frame clones and lacks some. Of about 220,000 clones listed, about a tenth are singletons. This clone was seen more than once but under ten times. Its antigen is as yet unknown. The CDR3 length is 15 residues. The trim removed 4 bases at V and 5 bases at J, leaving 12 bases unmatched. CDR1 is SGDLS, CDR2 YYNGEE, per germline. This clonotype was sampled from a man between 18 and 35 years old in good health. Material: central memory CD4+ T cells from blood. The chain links TRBV9 to TRBJ2-7; 7 bases are shared with TRBD1. The CDR3 DNA reads TGTGCCAGCAGCTGGGGAGCAGGGGGAGAGGACGAGCAGTACTTC. Its translation is CASSWGAGGEDEQYF.